Listed below are T cell receptor beta chains from one sample, sequenced in a study of T cells in Graves' hyperthyroidism and ophthalmopathy. TCRdb reprocessed the multiplex PCR reads with MiXCR, giving one entry per CDR3 protein. The data show 400,000 or so distinct CDR3 sequences, with about 14% seen just once and around a fifth held by the top ten. Sample: blood. These receptors were collected from a woman aged 30 to 39 with Graves' ophthalmopathy. Each CDR3 is given with its conserved first and last residue. Fields, in order: J gene, clone size, D gene, V gene, CDR3 DNA, CDR3 protein. A D gene is named only where the DNA matches it firmly. Where a row states a size, it is once, few, many or the class of an expanded clone; other rows omit it.

>TRBJ1-2|many|-|TRBV3-1
TGTGCCAGCAGCCAAGGGAGACAGAGGAGGGGCTACACCTTC
CASSQGRQRRGYTF
>TRBJ2-3|many|-|TRBV2
TGTGCCAGCAGTCGGGACCGGGGCTATACGCAGTATTTT
CASSRDRGYTQYF
>TRBJ2-3|many|-|TRBV11-1
TGTGCCAGCAGCCGAACCAGGGGGGTAACAGATACGCAGTATTTT
CASSRTRGVTDTQYF
>TRBJ2-1|many|TRBD2|TRBV7-7
TGTGCTAGCAGCCTGGACGCGGGACTAAATGAGCAGTTCTTC
CASSLDAGLNEQFF
>TRBJ2-3|many|TRBD2|TRBV11-2
TGTGCCAGCAGCTTAGAGGTGGGGCTAGCCGGGGGGTTAATAGATACGCAGTATTTT
CASSLEVGLAGGLIDTQYF
>TRBJ2-1|many|-|TRBV20-1
TGCAGTGCTAGAGATCTCGCGGGGAACAATGAGCAGTTCTTC
CSARDLAGNNEQFF
>TRBJ2-1|many|-|TRBV7-2
TGTGCCAGCTTGGGGTTAGGGTACAATGAGCAGTTCTTC
CASLGLGYNEQFF
>TRBJ2-7|many|TRBD1|TRBV5-1
TGCGCCAGCAGCTTGGTCGACAGGGCCGAGCAGTACTTC
CASSLVDRAEQYF
>TRBJ2-7|-|-|TRBV12-3/TRBV12-4
TGTGCCAGCAGCGAGCAGTACTTC
CASSEQYF
>TRBJ1-2|many|TRBD1|TRBV6-1
TGTGCCAGCAGTTACGCCGGACAGGGGTATGGCTACACCTTC
CASSYAGQGYGYTF
>TRBJ2-3|many|-|TRBV12-3/TRBV12-4
TGTGCCAGCAGGAGGCAGAAGGCAGATACGCAGTATTTT
CASRRQKADTQYF
>TRBJ1-1|many|TRBD1|TRBV12-3/TRBV12-4
TGTGCCAGCAGTCTTAGGGGACAGGGCACTGAAGCTTTCTTT
CASSLRGQGTEAFF
>TRBJ2-7|many|-|TRBV20-1
TGCAGTGCTGAACCCAGGGGTTTGAGGTACGAGCAGTACTTC
CSAEPRGLRYEQYF
>TRBJ1-6|many|-|TRBV11-3
TGTGCCAGCAGCTTAGGGGGACCTTCACCCCTCCACTTT
CASSLGGPSPLHF
>TRBJ1-6|few|-|TRBV18
TGTGCCAGCTCACGTGACAGGAATTCACCCCTCCACTTT
CASSRDRNSPLHF
>TRBJ2-7|many|-|TRBV7-2
TGTGCCAGCAGCCCCGCAGGCTACGAGCAGTACTTC
CASSPAGYEQYF
>TRBJ1-2|large|-|TRBV12-3/TRBV12-4
TGTGCCAGCAGTTTCATAGGGGGTCGGTATGGCTACACCTTC
CASSFIGGRYGYTF
>TRBJ2-1|many|TRBD2|TRBV29-1
TGCAGCGTCACGGGCGGGGGGGCAAATGAGCAGTTCTTC
CSVTGGGANEQFF
>TRBJ1-1|many|-|TRBV19
TGTGCCAGTAGTATAGTGGGCAAAGTCACTGAAGCTTTCTTT
CASSIVGKVTEAFF
>TRBJ1-2|many|-|TRBV2
TGTGCCAGCAGTTCAGGGGCCCCCTATGGCTACACCTTC
CASSSGAPYGYTF
>TRBJ1-6|many|-|TRBV15
TGTGCCACCAGCAGAGACCGGGATTCACCCCTCCACTTT
CATSRDRDSPLHF
>TRBJ1-1|-|TRBD1|TRBV20-1
TGCAGTGCCCGGACAGGGGTGGGTGAAGCTTTCTTT
CSARTGVGEAFF
>TRBJ2-1|many|TRBD1|TRBV7-6
TGTGCCAGCAGCTCAAGTAGTTTTCAGGGGGTGAGCAATGAGCAGTTCTTC
CASSSSSFQGVSNEQFF
>TRBJ2-1|many|TRBD2|TRBV6-1
TGTGCCAGCAGTGAACCCATTCTCAGAGCGGGGGCCTACAATGAGCAGTTCTTC
CASSEPILRAGAYNEQFF
>TRBJ2-1|many|TRBD2|TRBV11-2
TGTGCCCCTCCGGGGGGCCAGCGGGGGGGTGAAAATGAGCAGTTCTTC
CAPPGGQRGGENEQFF
>TRBJ2-7|few|TRBD1|TRBV20-1
TGCAGTGCTAGAGATACCCTGGACAGGGCCCCATACGAGCAGTACTTC
CSARDTLDRAPYEQYF
>TRBJ1-5|few|-|TRBV4-2
TGTGCCAGCAGCCAAGCAGAAGGGGGTAGGGAGCCCCAGCATTTT
CASSQAEGGREPQHF
>TRBJ1-1|-|-|TRBV24-1
TGTGCCATCAAGAACACTGAAGCTTTCTTT
CAIKNTEAFF
>TRBJ1-5|many|TRBD1|TRBV2
TGTGCCAGCAGCGGGACAGGGGGCCTGAATCAGCCCCAGCATTTT
CASSGTGGLNQPQHF
>TRBJ2-3|-|TRBD2|TRBV10-2
TGCGCCAGTACGCTAGCGGGGGGCCTGGAAGATACGCAGTATTTT
CASTLAGGLEDTQYF
>TRBJ2-5|few|-|TRBV7-3
TGTGCCAGCAGCTTAAATCCGGGGGGCTGGGAGACCCAGTACTTC
CASSLNPGGWETQYF
>TRBJ2-1|many|TRBD2|TRBV7-8
TGTGCCAGCAGCTTAGCTTCGGGGGGGTACTACAATGAGCAGTTCTTC
CASSLASGGYYNEQFF
>TRBJ1-1|many|-|TRBV15
TGTGCCACCAGCAGAGAGACCTGGGATGAAGCTTTCTTT
CATSRETWDEAFF
>TRBJ2-3|-|-|TRBV4-1
TGCGCCAGCAGCCAGGGTTCAGATACGCAGTATTTT
CASSQGSDTQYF
>TRBJ1-2|many|-|TRBV7-8
TGTGCCAGCAGCTTAGGCGGGGGGCTCTATGGCTACACCTTC
CASSLGGGLYGYTF